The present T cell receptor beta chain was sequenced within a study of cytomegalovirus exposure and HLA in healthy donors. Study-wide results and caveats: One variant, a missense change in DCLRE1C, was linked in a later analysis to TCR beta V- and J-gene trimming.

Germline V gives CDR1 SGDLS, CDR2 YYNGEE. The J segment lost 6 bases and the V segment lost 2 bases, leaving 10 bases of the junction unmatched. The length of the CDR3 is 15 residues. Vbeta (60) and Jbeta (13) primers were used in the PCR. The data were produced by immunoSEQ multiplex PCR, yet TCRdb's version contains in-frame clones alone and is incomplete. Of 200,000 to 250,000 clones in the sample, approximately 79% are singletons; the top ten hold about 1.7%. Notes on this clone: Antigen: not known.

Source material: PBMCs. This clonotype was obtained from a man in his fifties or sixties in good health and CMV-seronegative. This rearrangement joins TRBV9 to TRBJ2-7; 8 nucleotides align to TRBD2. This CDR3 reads CASSVGLAGSVEQYF. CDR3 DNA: TGTGCCAGCAGCGTTGGCCTAGCGGGTTCCGTCGAGCAGTACTTC.